Sequencing of this TCR beta chain was carried out in a study of OX40 agonist ivuxolimab in advanced cancers. Across the whole study: In this cohort, patients received ivuxolimab, an agonistic anti-OX40 (CD134) antibody. General observations from the study: There was clonal expansion of CD4+ and CD8+ blood T cells by week 6 at 0.1 to 3.0 mg/kg.

The CDR3 is 13 amino acids. Per germline, CDR1 MGHDK and CDR2 SYGVNS. Trimming shortened V by 6 bases and J by 7 bases, and 12 bases separated the two germline ends. About this clone itself: As yet, its antigen is unknown.

Sequencing used immunoSEQ multiplex PCR; TCRdb keeps in-frame clones, though not all of them. This sample yields roughly 77,000 clones, of which roughly 90% are seen a single time; around 0.5% belongs to the top ten. V is TRBV25-1 and J is TRBJ2-2, with a weak D call TRBD1 (6 bases). The sequenced sample was CD4+ or CD8+ T cells sorted from blood, obtained in a trial of the OX40 agonist ivuxolimab. The origin of this receptor is an adult with an advanced solid tumor such as melanoma, head and neck, liver or kidney cancer. CDR3 sequence reads: CASSAGDGGELFF. The CDR3 nucleotides are TGTGCCAGCAGCGCAGGGGATGGCGGGGAGCTGTTTTTT.